Each of the 12 T cell receptor beta chains below was sequenced from the same sample in a study of blood T cell repertoires in COVID-19. Using immunoSEQ multiplex PCR, the repertoire was profiled, and TCRdb retains in-frame clones only, with some absent. The sample consists of 50,000 to 70,000 clones, around 83% of them appearing once. Specimen: peripheral blood. These receptors came from a man between 45 and 60 years old with active COVID-19.

This chain uses TRBV5-1 with TRBJ1-1, with D possibly matching TRBD1 (5 bases). The CDR3 is made up of 15 amino acids. Germline-derived CDR1 and CDR2 are SGHRS and YFSETQ. The germline V and J ends were trimmed by 7 bases and 1 base, with 17 bases remaining between them. Written as DNA, the CDR3 is TGCGCCAGCGGCCCAGGGTCTCTTCCGAACACTGAAGCTTTCTTT. This translates into CASGPGSLPNTEAFF. The complete variable domain, with remaining parts taken from reference TRBV5-1 and TRBJ1-1, reads KAGVTQTPRYLIKTRGQQVTLSCSPISGHRSVSWYQQTPGQGLQFLFEYFSETQRNKGNFPGRFSGRQFSNSRSEMNVSTLELGDSALYLCASGPGSLPNTEAFFGQGTRLTVV.

J is TRBJ1-3 and V is TRBV2; D ambiguous. This CDR3 has 13 amino acids. Germline-derived CDR1 and CDR2 are SNHLY and FYNNEI. V lost 3 bases and J 4 bases, leaving 7 bases between the germline ends. CDR3 amino acids: CASSESPGNTIYF. The CDR3 DNA is TGTGCCAGCAGTGAGTCTCCGGGAAACACCATATATTTT.

This sequence joins TRBV4-1 and TRBJ2-7; 11 bases line up with TRBD2. CDR3 length: 14 residues. Losses at the gene ends were 5 bases for V and 3 bases for J; bases not matched to a gene: 3. Germline-derived CDR1 and CDR2 are MGHRA and YSYEKL. DNA for the CDR3: TGCGCCAGCAGCTTAGCGGGGGGGAACTACGAGCAGTACTTC. The encoded protein is CASSLAGGNYEQYF.

The chain employs TRBV9 and TRBJ2-2; tentatively, D is TRBD2 (6 bases). Germline CDR1 and CDR2: SGDLS and YYNGEE. Trimming took 3 bases from V and 5 from J, leaving 8 bases between them. The CDR3 is made up of 13 amino acids. CDR3 nucleotides: TGTGCCAGCAGCGCGGGGGTAACCGGGGAGCTGTTTTTT. Protein product: CASSAGVTGELFF.

This clone was seen once. The chain has TRBV5-4 and TRBJ2-3; 12 nucleotides agree with TRBD2. V lost 4 bases to trimming and J lost 4 bases; unmatched junction nucleotides: 7. The CDR3 extends over 16 amino acids. The germline gives CDR1 SGHNT, CDR2 YYREEE (reference sequence). This chain's CDR3 is CASSIGLAGKADTQYF. The CDR3 nucleotides read TGTGCCAGCAGCATAGGACTAGCGGGAAAGGCAGATACGCAGTATTTT. The whole variable domain, remainder taken from reference TRBV5-4 and TRBJ2-3, is ETGVTQSPTHLIKTRGQQVTLRCSSQSGHNTVSWYQQALGQGPQFIFQYYREEENGRGNFPPRFSGLQFPNYSSELNVNALELDDSALYLCASSIGLAGKADTQYFGPGTRLTVL.

V gene TRBV5-1 combines with J gene TRBJ2-2, with D hard to call. V was shortened by 7 bases and J by 7 bases, with 8 bases between the two germline ends. The V gene's germline CDR1 is SGHRS and CDR2 YFSETQ. This CDR3 is 11 amino acids long. CDR3 protein: CASWSGGELFF. The CDR3 DNA sequence: TGCGCCAGCTGGAGTGGCGGGGAGCTGTTTTTT.

The V call is TRBV5-1, the J call TRBJ1-2; 8 bases fit TRBD1. J gave up 4 bases and V 0 bases, and 8 bases lay outside the gene matches. CDR1 SGHRS and CDR2 YFSETQ come from the germline V gene. The CDR3 runs 16 residues. The DNA of the CDR3 is TGCGCCAGCAGCTTGGACGGCAGGGGGCCTATCTATGGCTACACCTTC. Translating gives CASSLDGRGPIYGYTF.

Judged by abundance, this clone is medium-sized. The chain links TRBV7-9 to TRBJ2-1, with D perhaps matching TRBD1 (5 bases). Germline V gene sequence: CDR1 SEHNR, CDR2 FQNEAQ (reference sequence). V was cut by 0 bases and J by 7 bases, with 7 bases left in between. The CDR3 spans 13 residues. CDR3 protein: CASSLARANEQFF. The CDR3 DNA reads as TGTGCCAGCAGCTTAGCCAGGGCAAATGAGCAGTTCTTC.

The chain joins TRBV9 to TRBJ2-2; a possible D gene is TRBD2 (5 bases). Between the trimmed V and J ends, which lost 0 bases and 0 bases, there was a span of 15 bases. CDR3 length: 18 amino acids. Germline CDR1 SGDLS, CDR2 YYNGEE. CDR3 protein: CASSVVPLGRANTGELFF. Here the CDR3 DNA reads TGTGCCAGCAGCGTAGTCCCCCTTGGGCGGGCGAACACCGGGGAGCTGTTTTTT.

The genes are TRBV2 and TRBJ2-5, with D possibly being TRBD1 (5 bases). There are 14 residues in the CDR3. The V gene's germline CDR1 is SNHLY and CDR2 FYNNEI. Trimming shortened V by 6 bases and J by 2 bases, and 13 bases separated the two germline ends. The CDR3 loop reads CASRRQSLQETQYF. CDR3 nucleotide sequence: TGTGCCAGCAGACGACAGTCATTGCAAGAGACCCAGTACTTC.

This clone was recorded a few times. The V call is TRBV18, the J call TRBJ1-5, with TRBD1 as a possible D gene (5 bases). CDR1 KGHSH and CDR2 LQKENI come from the germline V gene. CDR3 length equals 16 residues. V dropped 2 bases and J dropped 6 bases, with 17 bases sitting between them. CDR3 residues: CASSPSPGQGAQPQHF. The CDR3 DNA is TGTGCCAGCTCACCAAGCCCAGGGCAAGGGGCTCAGCCCCAGCATTTT.

J is TRBJ2-2 and V is TRBV7-8, with no clear D. The CDR3 extends over 16 amino acids. Trimming stripped 0 bases from V and 1 base from J, with 9 bases between. The germline CDR1 and CDR2 sequences are SGHVS and FQNEAQ. The CDR3 bases are TGTGCCAGCAGCTTAGCTCCTAACAGGAACACCGGGGAGCTGTTTTTT. Translated, it gives CASSLAPNRNTGELFF.